The present T cell receptor (beta chain) was sequenced within a study of T cell responses to AZD1222 COVID-19 vaccine. The assay was immunoSEQ multiplex PCR, and TCRdb's table has in-frame clones only and misses some. In the table there are 240,000 or so clones, just over 90% of which are singletons. This clone was seen a single time. Germline V gives CDR1 MDHEN, CDR2 SYDVKM. The CDR3 extends over 12 amino acids. V lost 4 bases and J lost 10; bases outside the gene matches: 6. This sequence originates from an adult in good health. The sequencing here drew on peripheral blood, taken on day 0 of AZD1222 vaccination. V and J are TRBV28 and TRBJ1-1; TRBD1 agrees at 7 bases. CDR3 loop: CASSYYPGGAFF. For the CDR3, the DNA is TGTGCCAGCAGTTACTACCCAGGGGGAGCTTTCTTT.